This entry lists 16 T cell receptor beta chains sequenced from one sample in a study of T cell changes during pregnancy in multiple sclerosis (dated by TCRdb to between 2019 and 2020). Library preparation was by the immunoSEQ multiplex PCR assay. Not all clones reach the TCRdb copy of this immuneACCESS table, which keeps in-frame sequences only. Checked studies attribute under half of the gap to unresolved V genes and leave the rest unexplained. The sample yields some 66,000 clones; roughly 90% were counted once. The ten biggest clones cover roughly 5.7% of the sample. The starting material was CD8+ T cells from peripheral blood mononuclear cells, obtained before pregnancy. Source of these receptors: a female donor with multiple sclerosis, enrolled in a pregnancy study.

This chain joins TRBV13 and TRBJ2-2; 12 bases align to TRBD2. The germline CDR1 and CDR2 sequences are PRHDT and FYEKMQ (reference sequence). The junction had 5 bases not matched to a gene; V was cut back by 4 bases and J by 5 bases. The CDR3 has 16 amino acids. Here the CDR3 DNA reads TGTGCCAGCAGCTCCGGGACTAGCGGGCGAACCGGGGAGCTGTTTTTT. This gives the protein CASSSGTSGRTGELFF.

The V call is TRBV14, the J call TRBJ2-5; no clear D gene. The V and J ends lost 3 bases and 2 bases respectively, with 4 bases between them. The CDR3 consists of 12 residues. From germline, CDR1 is SGHDN and CDR2 FVKESK. The CDR3 DNA sequence: TGTGCCAGCAGCCACGTACAAGAGACCCAGTACTTC. Translation gives CASSHVQETQYF.

The chain recombines TRBV28 with TRBJ2-7; 11 nucleotides align to TRBD1. V lost 4 bases and J lost 2; bases outside the gene matches: 1. Germline values: CDR1 MDHEN, CDR2 SYDVKM. The CDR3 is 14 residues long. The CDR3 sequence is CASSWTGGAYEQYF. The CDR3 DNA is TGTGCCAGCAGTTGGACAGGGGGCGCCTACGAGCAGTACTTC.

V usage is TRBV27 and J usage is TRBJ2-7, with TRBD1 as a possible D gene (6 bases). This CDR3 has 16 residues. V shed 0 bases and J shed 2 bases, with 14 bases lying between them. CDR1 and CDR2 (germline): MNHEY, SMNVEV (reference sequence). In DNA form, the CDR3 reads TGTGCCAGCAGTTTATCAGTGGGGGCAGTGGCCTACGAGCAGTACTTC. Translated, it gives CASSLSVGAVAYEQYF.

The CDR3 is CASSPWTGGDSPLHF. For the CDR3, the DNA is TGTGCCAGCAGCCCCTGGACAGGAGGAGATTCACCCCTCCACTTT. The genes are TRBV9 and TRBJ1-6; 7 positions match TRBD1. The CDR3 has 15 residues. V lost 4 bases, J lost 8 bases, and 9 bases stayed unmatched. Germline lookup yields CDR1 SGDLS and CDR2 YYNGEE.

V and J are TRBV7-2 and TRBJ2-7; no firm D call. V was shortened by 2 bases and J by 0 bases, with 8 bases between the two germline ends. This CDR3 has 14 residues. Germline CDR1 SGHTA, CDR2 FQGNSA. The CDR3 region is CASSLLSPSYEQYF. The CDR3 DNA sequence: TGTGCCAGCAGCTTACTATCTCCCTCCTACGAGCAGTACTTC.

The chain links TRBV27 to TRBJ2-1, with D possibly matching TRBD2 (7 bases). Germline V gene lookup returns CDR1 MNHEY and CDR2 SMNVEV (reference sequence). V shed 3 bases and J shed 6 bases, with 24 bases lying between them. The CDR3 spans 18 residues. CDR3 in amino acids: CASSFGRVWGRGSNEQFF. The CDR3 coding sequence is TGTGCCAGCAGTTTCGGGCGGGTTTGGGGGCGGGGGTCCAATGAGCAGTTCTTC.

V and J are TRBV6-6 and TRBJ1-2; D perhaps matches TRBD1 (6 bases). Germline CDR1 is MNHNY and CDR2 is SVGAGI (reference sequence). Trimming pared 2 bases from V and 4 bases from J, leaving 14 bases between. CDR3 length: 15 residues. CDR3 sequence: CASSYGQGIFYGYTF. In DNA form, the CDR3 reads TGTGCCAGCAGTTACGGCCAGGGGATTTTCTATGGCTACACCTTC.

The sample holds one count of this clone. V gene TRBV2 combines with J gene TRBJ1-5; no definite D call. The ends were cut back, 2 bases at V and 7 bases at J, with 6 bases in the middle. The CDR3 contains 12 residues. Germline V gene data show CDR1 as SNHLY and CDR2 as FYNNEI. CDR3 in DNA: TGTGCCAGCAGTGAATGGGCCCAGCCCCAGCATTTT. It translates to CASSEWAQPQHF.

J is TRBJ2-1 and V is TRBV9; 12 bases are a match to TRBD2. CDR1 and CDR2 from the germline V gene are SGDLS and YYNGEE. After removal of 0 bases from V and 9 bases from J, the junction contained 13 bases not matched to a gene. The CDR3 length is 18 residues. CDR3 in DNA: TGTGCCAGCAGCGTAGCTAGCGGGGGGGCCCTCTTCTTTAGTGAGCAGTTCTTC. Translating gives CASSVASGGALFFSEQFF.

This chain uses TRBV23-1 with TRBJ1-5, with TRBD1 matching over 10 bases. TRBV23-1 is flagged as an ORF with uncertain function. The V and J ends lost 2 bases and 2 bases, in that order; junction bases with no gene match: 6. CDR3 length equals 17 residues. Here the CDR3 reads CASSQPGQGRCNQPQHF. The CDR3 region has the DNA TGCGCCAGCAGTCAACCGGGACAGGGGCGTTGCAATCAGCCCCAGCATTTT.

The V call is TRBV25-1, the J call TRBJ1-2; possible D gene TRBD1, 6 bases. CDR1 is MGHDK, CDR2 SYGVNS, per germline. The CDR3 is 14 amino acids. The V end lost 4 bases, the J end lost 5 bases, and 14 bases lay between the germline ends. The CDR3 reads CASSGDNLSYGYTF. The CDR3 coding sequence is TGTGCCAGCAGTGGGGACAATTTGAGTTATGGCTACACCTTC.

V gene TRBV19 combines with J gene TRBJ2-1; no reliable D call. This CDR3 has 11 residues. Per germline, CDR1 LNHDA and CDR2 SQIVND (reference sequence). V dropped 7 bases and J dropped 6 bases, with 7 bases sitting between them. CDR3 in DNA: TGTGCCAGTACCCCGGGCAATGAGCAGTTCTTC. Translation gives CASTPGNEQFF.

This clone was seen at least ten times. The chain links TRBV4-2 to TRBJ1-5, with D possibly matching TRBD1 (5 bases). Per germline, CDR1 LGHNA and CDR2 YNFKEQ. Trimming cost V 0 bases and J 3 bases, with 12 bases left between them. The CDR3 spans 16 residues. The CDR3 nucleotides read TGTGCCAGCAGCCAAGAGAAGGGCAGGGTCAATCAGCCCCAGCATTTT. Translation gives CASSQEKGRVNQPQHF.

This clone was recorded once. The V gene is TRBV30, the J gene TRBJ1-1; TRBD1 aligns across 8 bases. The CDR3 extends over 20 amino acids. Unmatched junction bases numbered 18, after V lost 0 bases and J lost 0 bases. The V gene's germline CDR1 is GTSNPN and CDR2 SVGIG (reference sequence). The CDR3 reads CAWSVLIVSGTGDMNTEAFF. For the CDR3, the DNA is TGTGCCTGGAGTGTACTTATCGTATCCGGGACAGGAGATATGAACACTGAAGCTTTCTTT.

V and J are TRBV5-6 and TRBJ2-7; D not resolved. V was cut by 3 bases and J by 4 bases, with 20 bases left in between. This CDR3 region has 16 residues. Germline lookup yields CDR1 SGHDT and CDR2 YYEEEE. CDR3 sequence: CASSSPTSSLWYEQYF. The CDR3 nucleotides are TGTGCCAGCAGCTCACCGACATCCTCTCTTTGGTACGAGCAGTACTTC.